One sample yielded the 31 T cell receptor beta chains listed below, sequenced in a study of shared clonotypes between healthy human individuals. Sequencing used immunoSEQ multiplex PCR; TCRdb keeps in-frame clones, though not all of them. The table records 2 million to 2.5 million clones, 85% to 95% of them present only once. The sequencing sample was made of naive CD4+ T cells from PBMCs. Documented subset: CD45RA+ positively selected. Receptor source: a man younger than 35 in good health. Some clones in this sample may be carry-over from other donors' samples.

The genes are TRBV7-6 and TRBJ2-3; 8 bases match TRBD2. The CDR3 runs to 16 residues. After removal of 5 bases from V and 4 bases from J, the junction contained 11 bases not matched to a gene. Germline CDR1 is SGHVS and CDR2 is FNYEAQ. The CDR3 DNA follows: TGTGCCAGCAGCGCTTCACTAGTCGGGGGGGCAGATACGCAGTATTTT. Residues: CASSASLVGGADTQYF.

The rearrangement uses TRBV10-1 and TRBJ2-6; 10 bases are shared with TRBD1. Germline CDR1 WNHNN, CDR2 SYGVQD (reference sequence). The length of the CDR3 is 17 residues. Trimming removed 6 bases from V and 0 bases from J; junction bases left unmatched: 5. DNA for the CDR3: TGCGCCAGCAGCGCCGGGACAGGGGTCTCTGGGGCCAACGTCCTGACTTTC. Amino acids: CASSAGTGVSGANVLTF.

The V call is TRBV28, the J call TRBJ1-5; D gene unclear. Looked up from germline, CDR1 is MDHEN and CDR2 is SYDVKM. The CDR3 runs to 17 residues. The V end was cut by 5 bases, the J end by 0 bases, with 17 bases between. This CDR3 is CASSPHPQEYSNQPQHF. CDR3 nucleotide sequence: TGTGCCAGCAGTCCTCACCCCCAGGAGTATAGCAATCAGCCCCAGCATTTT.

With respect to this clone: The sample has other DNA sequences that encode this CDR3 too. V gene TRBV6-5 combines with J gene TRBJ1-6; D unclear. The CDR3 runs 14 residues. The V end was cut by 0 bases, the J end by 6 bases, with 6 bases between. The germline CDR1 and CDR2 sequences are MNHEY and SVGAGI. CDR3: CASSYSSGNSPLHF. DNA of the CDR3: TGTGCCAGCAGTTACTCGTCGGGTAATTCACCCCTCCACTTT.

The rearrangement links TRBV4-1 to TRBJ1-4; D not certain. V was trimmed by 0 bases and J by 4 bases, leaving 9 bases between them. The CDR3 sequence is 15 residues long. Germline V lookup: CDR1 MGHRA, CDR2 YSYEKL. CDR3 amino acids: CASSQDPISNEKLFF. The DNA of the CDR3 is TGCGCCAGCAGCCAAGATCCCATCAGTAATGAAAAACTGTTTTTT.

This clone occurred once. V gene TRBV6-1 combines with J gene TRBJ1-5; 7 positions agree with TRBD1. The CDR3 contains 16 residues. The V gene's germline CDR1 is MNHNS and CDR2 SASEGT. Trimming took 4 bases from V and 6 from J; bases not matched to a gene: 12. CDR3 DNA sequence: TGTGCCAGCAGTGCCCCGACAGGGAGGAAGGGTCAGCCCCAGCATTTT. This gives the protein CASSAPTGRKGQPQHF.

The chain recombines TRBV11-2 with TRBJ1-1; 8 bases are a match to TRBD1. The CDR3 runs 15 residues. From germline, CDR1 is SGHAT and CDR2 FQNNGV. J gave up 2 bases and V 4 bases, and 6 bases lay outside the gene matches. The CDR3 DNA follows: TGTGCCAGCAGCTCCGGGACAGGCATTAACACTGAAGCTTTCTTT. It yields the protein CASSSGTGINTEAFF.

The V gene is TRBV4-3, the J gene TRBJ2-7; 9 bases line up with TRBD2. V lost 5 bases to trimming and J lost 4 bases; unmatched junction nucleotides: 6. Germline V CDR1 and CDR2: LGHNA, YSLEER. The CDR3 covers 14 residues. The CDR3, as DNA: TGCGCCAGCAGCAGAGTAGCGGGAGCTTACGAGCAGTACTTC. Amino acids: CASSRVAGAYEQYF.

The J gene is TRBJ2-1, the V gene TRBV5-3; tentative D call: TRBD2 (5 bases). TRBV5-3 is an ORF, and what it does is uncertain. Trimming stripped 0 bases from V and 7 bases from J, with 23 bases between. This CDR3 has 18 amino acids. In DNA form, the CDR3 reads TGTGCCAGAAGCTTGGAATTAAAGCGGCGCTTAAACCTGAATGAGCAGTTCTTC. Its translation is CARSLELKRRLNLNEQFF.

The rearrangement joins TRBV28 to TRBJ1-4; D possibly corresponds to TRBD1 (6 bases). Per germline, CDR1 MDHEN and CDR2 SYDVKM. V shed 8 bases and J shed 8 bases, with 12 bases lying between them. This CDR3 contains 12 residues. The CDR3 loop reads CASLEQGEKLFF. As DNA, the CDR3 is TGTGCCAGCTTGGAGCAGGGGGAAAAACTGTTTTTT.

The V gene is TRBV5-5, the J gene TRBJ1-3; 7 nucleotides line up with TRBD1. CDR1 SGHKS and CDR2 YYEKEE come from the germline V gene (reference sequence). This CDR3 contains 18 residues. V lost 2 bases to trimming and J lost 0 bases; unmatched junction nucleotides: 11. This chain's CDR3 is CASSLADRFDSSGNTIYF. The DNA for the CDR3 is TGTGCCAGCAGCTTAGCGGACAGGTTCGACAGCTCTGGAAACACCATATATTTT.

The CDR3 DNA reads TGTGCCAGCAGTTTTCCGCTCGTCAATGAGCAGTTCTTC. Its protein product is CASSFPLVNEQFF. V and J are TRBV28 and TRBJ2-1; no firm D call. Trimming stripped 3 bases from V and 6 bases from J, with 9 bases between. The CDR3 length is 13 residues. In germline, CDR1 is MDHEN, CDR2 SYDVKM.

The V gene is TRBV6-5, the J gene TRBJ1-1; D possibly corresponds to TRBD1 (5 bases). Germline V CDR1 and CDR2: MNHEY, SVGAGI. The CDR3 runs to 13 residues. V lost 5 bases and J lost 8, with 15 bases in between. The CDR3 protein is CASSPPGRDEAFF. The CDR3 DNA follows: TGTGCCAGCAGTCCGCCGGGTCGGGACGAAGCTTTCTTT.

Here the CDR3 DNA reads TGTGCCAGCAGCCGTCGACTCCCGAACACCGGGGAGCTGTTTTTT. Translated: CASSRRLPNTGELFF. The chain uses TRBV5-4 and TRBJ2-2; D not resolved. CDR3 size: 15 residues. The V gene lost 4 bases and the J gene lost 0 bases, with 10 bases spanning the gap. CDR1 and CDR2 (germline): SGHNT, YYREEE (reference sequence).

V and J are TRBV7-3 and TRBJ2-1; 11 bases match TRBD2. The V and J ends lost 5 bases and 4 bases, in that order; junction bases with no gene match: 7. Germline lookup yields CDR1 SGHTA and CDR2 FQGTGA. This CDR3 has 16 residues. The CDR3 loop reads CASSEGGLAVYNEQFF. The CDR3 DNA follows: TGTGCCAGCAGCGAAGGGGGACTAGCGGTATACAATGAGCAGTTCTTC.

A remark on this clone: Other DNA sequences in this sample translate to the same CDR3. The V and J genes are TRBV5-1 and TRBJ1-1, with TRBD1 matching 7 bases. The germline CDR1 and CDR2 sequences are SGHRS and YFSETQ. Trimming cost V 3 bases and J 4 bases; bases outside gene matches: 6. The CDR3 is 14 residues long. CDR3 loop: CASSSTGVGTEAFF. The CDR3 nucleotides are TGCGCCAGCAGCTCCACAGGGGTGGGCACTGAAGCTTTCTTT.

The chain combines TRBV6-1 with TRBJ2-2; D is tentatively TRBD1 or TRBD2 (5 bases each). The V gene's germline CDR1 is MNHNS and CDR2 SASEGT. This CDR3 comprises 15 residues. V dropped 6 bases and J dropped 1 base, with 12 bases sitting between them. CDR3 protein: CASSSGTKNTGELFF. In DNA, the CDR3 is TGTGCCAGCAGCTCCGGGACCAAGAACACCGGGGAGCTGTTTTTT.

The V call is TRBV6-5, the J call TRBJ2-3; no definite D call. CDR1 and CDR2 from the germline V gene are MNHEY and SVGAGI. This CDR3 has 15 amino acids. V was clipped by 0 bases and J by 0 bases, with 7 bases between them. The CDR3 region is CASSYSHDSTDTQYF. CDR3 sequence (DNA): TGTGCCAGCAGTTACTCCCACGATAGCACAGATACGCAGTATTTT.

The chain has TRBV4-2 and TRBJ2-1; 11 nucleotides line up with TRBD2. V lost 0 bases, J lost 15 bases, and 10 bases stayed unmatched. This CDR3 spans 15 amino acids. Germline CDR1 LGHNA, CDR2 YNFKEQ. The CDR3 loop reads CASSQDIGSGRAAFF. DNA of the CDR3: TGTGCCAGCAGCCAAGATATTGGTAGCGGGAGGGCGGCGTTCTTC.

A word on this clone: Other nucleotide sequences from this sample produce the same CDR3. This rearrangement joins TRBV19 to TRBJ2-2, with D possibly being TRBD1 or TRBD2 (5 bases each). Trimming removed 3 bases from V and 2 bases from J, with 7 bases in between. This CDR3 spans 14 amino acids. From germline, CDR1 is LNHDA and CDR2 SQIVND (reference sequence). The CDR3 DNA sequence: TGTGCCAGTAGTATTGGGGGTAACACCGGGGAGCTGTTTTTT. This encodes CASSIGGNTGELFF.

V and J are TRBV6-1 and TRBJ2-3; maybe TRBD1 (5 bases). CDR3 length: 15 residues. Germline V CDR1 and CDR2: MNHNS, SASEGT. The ends were cut back, 5 bases at V and 0 bases at J, with 12 bases in the middle. The CDR3 DNA reads TGTGCCAGCAGTCCCTCCCGACAGAGCACAGATACGCAGTATTTT. Translating gives CASSPSRQSTDTQYF.

V is TRBV4-1 and J is TRBJ2-2, with D unresolved. This CDR3 region has 15 residues. Per the germline V gene, CDR1 is MGHRA and CDR2 is YSYEKL. Trimming pared 1 base from V and 1 base from J, leaving 7 bases between. CDR3 coding DNA: TGCGCCAGCAGCCAAGGGGCTAAGAACACCGGGGAGCTGTTTTTT. Translation: CASSQGAKNTGELFF.

The chain has TRBV7-8 and TRBJ2-7, with TRBD1 matching 9 bases. J was trimmed by 3 bases and V by 5 bases; bases with no gene match: 8. Germline V gene sequence: CDR1 SGHVS, CDR2 FQNEAQ. The CDR3 contains 15 residues. DNA for the CDR3: TGTGCCAGCAGCCCCCGGGACAGGGCATACTACGAGCAGTACTTC. Translating gives CASSPRDRAYYEQYF.

This clone was counted between two and nine times. The chain is built from TRBV7-9 and TRBJ1-1; TRBD1 is a possible D gene (5 bases). V was clipped by 3 bases and J by 7 bases, with 12 bases between them. In germline, CDR1 is SEHNR, CDR2 FQNEAQ (reference sequence). There are 13 residues in the CDR3. CDR3 amino acids: CASSFRERGEAFF. CDR3 DNA: TGTGCCAGCAGCTTCAGGGAGAGGGGTGAAGCTTTCTTT.

The rearrangement uses TRBV27 and TRBJ2-6; D may be TRBD1 (6 bases). Germline loops: CDR1 MNHEY, CDR2 SMNVEV (reference sequence). The V end lost 6 bases, the J end lost 0 bases, and 21 bases lay between the germline ends. The CDR3 totals 19 residues. Here the CDR3 DNA reads TGTGCCAGCAGGCGCCACACAGGGATCACAGCCTCTGGGGCCAACGTCCTGACTTTC. As protein: CASRRHTGITASGANVLTF. Complete variable domain (other parts from reference TRBV27 and TRBJ2-6): EAQVTQNPRYLITVTGKKLTVTCSQNMNHEYMSWYRQDPGLGLRQIYYSMNVEVTDKGDVPEGYKVSRKEKRNFPLILESPSPNQTSLYFCASRRHTGITASGANVLTFGAGSRLTVL.

The V gene is TRBV9, the J gene TRBJ1-5, with D hard to call. The CDR3 runs 9 residues. In germline, CDR1 is SGDLS, CDR2 YYNGEE. Deletions cut 10 bases from V and 7 bases from J, with 6 bases between. Here the CDR3 reads CAGVQPQHF. CDR3 nucleotides: TGTGCCGGGGTACAGCCCCAGCATTTT.

V gene TRBV5-1 combines with J gene TRBJ1-1, with a weak D call TRBD1 (6 bases). V was trimmed by 1 base and J by 8 bases, leaving 12 bases between them. The CDR3 consists of 13 residues. Germline CDR1 is SGHRS and CDR2 is YFSETQ. CDR3 sequence: CASSLIPTGEAFF. In DNA form, the CDR3 reads TGCGCCAGCAGCTTGATTCCAACAGGGGAAGCTTTCTTT.

V and J are TRBV2 and TRBJ2-7; the match to TRBD1 covers 9 bases. The CDR3 runs 13 residues. With V trimmed by 6 bases and J by 7 bases, 7 bases remained unmatched. Germline values: CDR1 SNHLY, CDR2 FYNNEI. CDR3 region: CASRHRGLREQYF. In DNA form, the CDR3 reads TGTGCCAGCAGACACAGGGGGCTGAGGGAGCAGTACTTC.

This chain connects TRBV7-9 to TRBJ2-3; a possible D gene is TRBD2 (5 bases). Germline V lookup: CDR1 SEHNR, CDR2 FQNEAQ (reference sequence). V shed 5 bases and J shed 1 base, with 13 bases lying between them. This CDR3 has 15 amino acids. The DNA for the CDR3 is TGTGCCAGCAGCCGGGGAATTGGTGGCACAGATACGCAGTATTTT. It translates to CASSRGIGGTDTQYF.

The chain carries TRBV10-3 and TRBJ2-6; D unresolved. V gave up 3 bases and J gave up 2 bases, with 5 bases separating them. The CDR3 consists of 14 residues. Germline V gene data show CDR1 as ENHRY and CDR2 as SYGVKD. The CDR3 protein is CAISDLAGANVLTF. The CDR3 DNA sequence: TGTGCCATCAGTGATCTAGCTGGGGCCAACGTCCTGACTTTC.

The chain uses TRBV6-7 and TRBJ2-7, with a possible D match to TRBD1 (6 bases). TRBV6-7 is placed among ORFs of uncertain function. The CDR3 contains 19 residues. The V end lost 1 base, the J end lost 1 base, and 23 bases lay between the germline ends. Written as DNA, the CDR3 is TGTGCCAGCAGTTACTACGCCGGGGACACTAGGTCGTCTTCCTACGAGCAGTACTTC. Translating it yields CASSYYAGDTRSSSYEQYF.